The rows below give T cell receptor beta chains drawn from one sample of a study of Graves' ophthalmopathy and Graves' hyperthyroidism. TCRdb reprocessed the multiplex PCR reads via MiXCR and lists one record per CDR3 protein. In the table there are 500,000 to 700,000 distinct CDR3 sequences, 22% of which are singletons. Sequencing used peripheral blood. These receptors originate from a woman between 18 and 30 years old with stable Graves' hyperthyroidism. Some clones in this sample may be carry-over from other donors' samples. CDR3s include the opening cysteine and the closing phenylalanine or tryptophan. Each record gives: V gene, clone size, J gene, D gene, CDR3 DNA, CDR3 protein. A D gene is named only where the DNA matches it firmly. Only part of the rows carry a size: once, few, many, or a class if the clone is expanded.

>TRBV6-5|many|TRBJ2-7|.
TGTGCCAGCAGTTATGTGCGCGCCTACGAGCAGTACTTC
CASSYVRAYEQYF
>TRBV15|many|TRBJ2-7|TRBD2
TGTGCCACCAGCAACCCTCGGAGCGGGGGGATTTACGAGCAGTACTTC
CATSNPRSGGIYEQYF
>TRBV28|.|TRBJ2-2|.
TGTGCCAGCAGTCAGGGAGGGGAGCTGTTTTTT
CASSQGGELFF
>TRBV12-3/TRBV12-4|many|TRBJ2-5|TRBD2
TGTGCCAGCAGTCGACTAGCGGGAGAATTGGCGACCCAGTACTTC
CASSRLAGELATQYF
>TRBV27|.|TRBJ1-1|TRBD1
TGTGCCAGCAAACCGACAGGGCCGAACACTGAAGCTTTCTTT
CASKPTGPNTEAFF
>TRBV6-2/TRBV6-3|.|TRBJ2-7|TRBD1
TGTGCCAGCAACCCGCCACCGGGACAGGGTCGGGATCACCTGGGCTACGAGCAGTACTTC
CASNPPPGQGRDHLGYEQYF
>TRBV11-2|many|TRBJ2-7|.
TGTGCCAGCACCGCTAGCTCGGGGTCCTACGAGCAGTACTTC
CASTASSGSYEQYF
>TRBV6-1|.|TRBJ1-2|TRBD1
TGTGCCAGCACCCTCTTTATGGGAGCAGGGGGAGGTGGCTACACCTTC
CASTLFMGAGGGGYTF
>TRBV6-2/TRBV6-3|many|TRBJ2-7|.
TGTGCCAGCATGTCAGTCCAGGACCCATTCTACGAGCAGTACTTC
CASMSVQDPFYEQYF
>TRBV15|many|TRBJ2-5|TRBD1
TGTGCCACCAGCAAAAGGACAGGGCATTCGGAGACCCAGTACTTC
CATSKRTGHSETQYF
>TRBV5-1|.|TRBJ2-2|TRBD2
TGCGCCAGCAGCTTGGCGACTAGCGGGCTTTCGAACACCGGGGAGCTGTTTTTT
CASSLATSGLSNTGELFF
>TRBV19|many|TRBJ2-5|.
TGTGCCAGTAGTTGGGGGAAAGAGACCCAGTACTTC
CASSWGKETQYF
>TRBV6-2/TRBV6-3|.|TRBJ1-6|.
TGTGCCAGCGCCACCCAAGACTCACCCCTCCACTTT
CASATQDSPLHF
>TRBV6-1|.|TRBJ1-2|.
TGTACCAGCAGTGTCGACGGTCCTATTAGGTACACCTTC
CTSSVDGPIRYTF
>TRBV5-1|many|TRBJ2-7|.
TGCGCCAGCAGCTTCGCAGGGGCGTACGAGCAGTACTTC
CASSFAGAYEQYF
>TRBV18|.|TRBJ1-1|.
TGTGCCAGCTCGACGGCTGCTATGGGATTGAACACTGAAGCTTTCTTT
CASSTAAMGLNTEAFF
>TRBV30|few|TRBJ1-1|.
TGTGCCTGGCTAGATGGCACTGAAGCTTTCTTT
CAWLDGTEAFF
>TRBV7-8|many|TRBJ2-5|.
TGTGCCAGCAGTCATACGGCGGAGACCCAGTACTTC
CASSHTAETQYF
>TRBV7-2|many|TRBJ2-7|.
TGTGCCAGCAGCTTAGCCGGGGCGGGAAGCTCCTACGAGCAGTACTTC
CASSLAGAGSSYEQYF
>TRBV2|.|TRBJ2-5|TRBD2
TGTGCCAGCAGCGCGGTGGGCGGGGGGGCCGCGGCGACCCAGTACTTC
CASSAVGGGAAATQYF
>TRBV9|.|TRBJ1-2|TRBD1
TGTGCCAGCAGCTCCCGGGACAGGGGGAATGGCTACACCTTC
CASSSRDRGNGYTF
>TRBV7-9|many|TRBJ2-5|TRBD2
TGTGCCAGCAGCTTAGCCGGACTAGCGGAGACCCAGTACTTC
CASSLAGLAETQYF
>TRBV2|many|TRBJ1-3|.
TGTGCCAGAACAGGTGCTGGAAACACCATATATTTT
CARTGAGNTIYF
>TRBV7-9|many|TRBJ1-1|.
TGTGCCAGCAGCTTATCGCTCGGTAACACTGAAGCTTTCTTT
CASSLSLGNTEAFF
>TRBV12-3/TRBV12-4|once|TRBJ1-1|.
TGTGCCAGCAGTTTATACTTAGAGGTCACTGAAGCTTTCTTT
CASSLYLEVTEAFF
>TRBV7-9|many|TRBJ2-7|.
TGTGCCAGCGCTGAGTACTACGAGCAGTACTTC
CASAEYYEQYF
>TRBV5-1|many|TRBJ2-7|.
TGCGCCAGCAGCTTCGGACCCGTCTCCTACGAGCAGTACTTC
CASSFGPVSYEQYF
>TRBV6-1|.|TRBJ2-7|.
TGTGCCACCACCGTAGGGGTCAGGCCCTACGATCAGTACTTC
CATTVGVRPYDQYF
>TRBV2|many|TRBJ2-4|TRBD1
TGTGCCAGCAGTGATATACAGGGGGAGAACATTCAGTACTTC
CASSDIQGENIQYF
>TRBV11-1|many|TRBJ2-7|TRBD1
TGTGCCAGCAGCTGGAACCCGGGACAGGGACTTTCCTACGAGCAGTACTTC
CASSWNPGQGLSYEQYF
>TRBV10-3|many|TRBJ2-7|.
TGTGCCATCAGTCAAGGGGGTTCCTACGAGCAGTACTTC
CAISQGGSYEQYF
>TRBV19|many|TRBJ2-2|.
TGTGCCAGTAGTATCGGGCGCAGGGACCTCACCGGGGAGCTGTTTTTT
CASSIGRRDLTGELFF
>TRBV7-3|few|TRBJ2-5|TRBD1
TGTGCCAGCAGCTTAGGCCCGCGACAGGGGGGGGAGACCCAGTACTTC
CASSLGPRQGGETQYF
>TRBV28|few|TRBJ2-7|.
TGTGCCAGCAAGGGGGGTCTGAACTACGAGCAGTACTTC
CASKGGLNYEQYF
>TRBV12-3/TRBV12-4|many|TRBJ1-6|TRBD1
TGTGCCAGCAGTCGGGGGACAGGGGGCTCACCCCTCCACTTT
CASSRGTGGSPLHF
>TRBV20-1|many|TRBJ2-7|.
TGCAGTGCTAGTAGGCTAGACGGTTACGAGCAGTACTTC
CSASRLDGYEQYF
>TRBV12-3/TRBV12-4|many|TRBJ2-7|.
TGTGCCAGCAGCCGATCAGGCGAGCAGTACTTC
CASSRSGEQYF
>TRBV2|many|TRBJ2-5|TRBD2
TGTGCCAGCAAGGAACTAGCGGGAGTGGGAGAGACCCAGTACTTC
CASKELAGVGETQYF
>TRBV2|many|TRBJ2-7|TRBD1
TGTGCCAGCAGGGCCGGGACAGGCTCCTACGAGCAGTACTTC
CASRAGTGSYEQYF
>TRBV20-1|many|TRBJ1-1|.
TGCAGTGCCAAAGGAGACAGAGGAATGTACACTGAAGCTTTCTTT
CSAKGDRGMYTEAFF
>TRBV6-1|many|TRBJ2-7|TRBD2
TGTGCCAGCAGTGAAAATACGGCGGGAGGAGCGGGCGAGCAGTACTTC
CASSENTAGGAGEQYF
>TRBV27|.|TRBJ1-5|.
TGTGCCAGCAGTGCACGCCGGGAGCGGCCCCAGCATTTT
CASSARRERPQHF
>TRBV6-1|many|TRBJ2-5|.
TGTGCCAGCAGAGTAGGCCCTCTGGAGACGGAGACCCAGTACTTC
CASRVGPLETETQYF
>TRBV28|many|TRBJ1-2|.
TGTGCCAGCAGTTCCCCGGAATGGTATGGCTACACCTTC
CASSSPEWYGYTF
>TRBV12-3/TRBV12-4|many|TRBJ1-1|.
TGTGCCAGCAGGGAGAGCGGACAGAAATACACTGAAGCTTTCTTT
CASRESGQKYTEAFF
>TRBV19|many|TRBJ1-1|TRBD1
TGTGCCAGTAGTCCGTGGACAGGGAGCACTGAAGCTTTCTTT
CASSPWTGSTEAFF
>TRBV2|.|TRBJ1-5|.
TGTGCCAGCAGTGTCAGGGAGTATAGCAATCAGCCCCAGCATTTT
CASSVREYSNQPQHF
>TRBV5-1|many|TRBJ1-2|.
TGCGCCAGCAGCATCGGAACAATCGGGTTTGACTATGGCTACACCTTC
CASSIGTIGFDYGYTF
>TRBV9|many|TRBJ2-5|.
TGTGCCAGCAGCGTAGGTCTGCGGAGGGGTGAGACCCAGTACTTC
CASSVGLRRGETQYF
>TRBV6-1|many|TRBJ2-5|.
TGTGCCAGCAGGCCTCCCGGAGGGGAGACCCAGTACTTC
CASRPPGGETQYF